This T cell receptor (beta chain) was sequenced for a study of cytomegalovirus exposure and HLA in healthy donors. Study-wide points: Data from an earlier analysis indicated that most TCR beta V segments were productive either about 87% or about 30% of the time. At a 0.05 false discovery rate, a later analysis found about 17,000 TCR beta sequences to be associated with HLA alleles.

Primers: 60 Vbeta forward and 13 Jbeta reverse. Profiling relied on immunoSEQ multiplex PCR, and the TCRdb table lists in-frame clones only, not all of them. Of roughly 130,000 clones in the sample, approximately 82% are singletons; the top ten hold about 2.7%. Note on this clone: The antigen is undetermined.

Each donor was healthy, and each was a bone marrow donor. Trimming left V 4 bases short and J 0 bases short, with 15 bases between. This CDR3 has 16 amino acids. Germline CDR1 reads ENHRY; CDR2 reads SYGVKD. The sequencing sample was made of PBMCs. The chain employs TRBV10-3 and TRBJ1-1; D perhaps matches TRBD1 (6 bases). The origin of this receptor is a woman younger than 35 in good health and CMV-seropositive. DNA for the CDR3: TGTGCCATCAGTGGGACAGCGCCCGTAATGAACACTGAAGCTTTCTTT. It is translated as CAISGTAPVMNTEAFF.